The 28 T cell receptor beta chains presented below share a single source sample, sequenced in a study of blood T cells in healthy people across ages. Next came a second PCR, run for about 7 to 12 cycles, which used a sample-barcoded 5' primer along with a J-beta primer mix. MiXCR, applied by TCRdb to the 5' RACE reads, yields one record per CDR3 protein. This sample yields about 1.4 million distinct CDR3 sequences, of which 59% are seen a single time; roughly 7% belongs to the top ten. The sample consisted of blood. Receptors originate from a young man in good health.

This clonotype was counted between two and nine times. The chain links TRBV12-3 or TRBV12-4 to TRBJ2-1, with 13 bases lining up with TRBD2. This CDR3 has 17 residues. With 7 bases clipped from V and 2 bases from J, the junction kept 8 bases outside the gene matches. In DNA form, the CDR3 reads TGTGCCAGCAACGACGGGACTAGCGGGATGCCCTACAATGAGCAGTTCTTC. It translates to CASNDGTSGMPYNEQFF.

This clonotype has only a few counts. This chain links TRBV4-3 with TRBJ2-3, with D perhaps matching TRBD1 or TRBD2 (6 bases each). The V end lost 0 bases, the J end lost 5 bases, and 12 bases lay between the germline ends. This CDR3 has 15 amino acids. Germline CDR1 and CDR2: LGHNA and YSLEER. The CDR3, as DNA: TGCGCCAGCAGCCAAGAGCCCGGGGGCAGAGATACGCAGTATTTT. Translation gives CASSQEPGGRDTQYF.

The sample holds one count of this clonotype. The chain recombines TRBV4-2 with TRBJ2-4; perhaps TRBD1 as D (6 bases). The J call may be faulty, since TRBJ2-7 better matches the DNA end. The germline V gene encodes CDR1 LGHNA and CDR2 YNFKEQ. The CDR3 is made up of 16 amino acids. In DNA, the CDR3 is TGTGCCAGCAGCCAAGATGGCCAGGGGATGACCACCGAGCAGTACTTC. This codes for CASSQDGQGMTTEQYF.

This sequence joins TRBV12-3 or TRBV12-4 and TRBJ2-3, with D possibly being TRBD1 (5 bases). The CDR3 covers 15 residues. Deletions cut 7 bases from V and 3 bases from J, with 17 bases between. CDR3 sequence: CASTEQGIGTDTQYF. CDR3 DNA sequence: TGTGCCAGCACCGAGCAGGGAATAGGTACAGATACGCAGTATTTT.

In this sample, this clonotype turned up many times. This rearrangement joins TRBV7-9 to TRBJ2-3, with 8 bases that match TRBD1. Germline loops: CDR1 SEHNR, CDR2 FQNEAQ (reference sequence). This CDR3 is 15 amino acids long. V lost 5 bases, J lost 3 bases, and 7 bases stayed unmatched. The CDR3 DNA is TGTGCCAGCAGCCTCCGGACAGGGCGTACAGATACGCAGTATTTT. As protein: CASSLRTGRTDTQYF.

The rearrangement links TRBV15 to TRBJ1-5, with D perhaps matching TRBD1 (6 bases). V gave up 9 bases and J gave up 6 bases, with 18 bases separating them. The CDR3 extends over 14 amino acids. The germline CDR1 and CDR2 sequences are LNHNV and YYDKDF (reference sequence). This chain's CDR3 is CATRGGGMGQPQHF. CDR3 bases: TGTGCCACACGAGGGGGGGGGATGGGTCAGCCCCAGCATTTT.

The rearrangement joins TRBV29-1 to TRBJ2-2, with D perhaps TRBD2 (5 bases). With 5 bases removed from V and 4 bases from J, the gap between germline ends came to 11 bases. This CDR3 has 13 residues. Per germline, CDR1 SQVTM and CDR2 ANQGSEA. The CDR3 protein is CSVTPGSTGELFF. The CDR3 coding sequence is TGCAGCGTTACTCCGGGGAGCACCGGGGAGCTGTTTTTT.

The chain carries TRBV5-1 and TRBJ1-1; D not certain. The germline V gene has CDR1 SGHRS and CDR2 YFSETQ. The V and J ends lost 4 bases and 0 bases respectively, with 10 bases between them. The CDR3 loop spans 14 amino acids. The CDR3 DNA reads TGCGCCAGCAGCCGTCTAGGGATGAACACTGAAGCTTTCTTT. The encoded protein is CASSRLGMNTEAFF.

The chain carries TRBV6-6 and TRBJ1-2; D might be TRBD1 (5 bases). The CDR3 is 15 residues long. Trimming removed 4 bases at V and 3 bases at J, with 15 bases between. The germline CDR1 and CDR2 sequences are MNHNY and SVGAGI (reference sequence). CDR3 bases: TGTGCCAGCAGTTTACGGGGGACGTCCGACTATGGCTACACCTTC. It yields the protein CASSLRGTSDYGYTF.

The V and J genes are TRBV7-2 and TRBJ2-1, with 12 bases aligning to TRBD2. The CDR3 loop spans 17 amino acids. Losses at the gene ends were 5 bases for V and 6 bases for J; bases not matched to a gene: 11. Per germline, CDR1 SGHTA and CDR2 FQGNSA. The CDR3 DNA follows: TGTGCCAGCAGCCCCCGACTAGCGGGGGTGGACCGCAATGAGCAGTTCTTC. Amino acid sequence: CASSPRLAGVDRNEQFF.

The V gene is TRBV20-1, the J gene TRBJ1-1, with D possibly being TRBD1 (5 bases). The V end was cut by 3 bases, the J end by 1 base, with 9 bases between. The CDR3 covers 13 residues. Germline V gene data show CDR1 as DFQATT and CDR2 as SNEGSKA (reference sequence). CDR3: CSASRGTNTEAFF. CDR3 nucleotide sequence: TGCAGTGCTAGTCGCGGGACGAACACTGAAGCTTTCTTT.

This clonotype has a single count. The chain carries TRBV29-1 and TRBJ1-6; D unclear. Germline-derived CDR1 and CDR2 are SQVTM and ANQGSEA. The length of the CDR3 is 12 residues. V lost 4 bases and J 6 bases, leaving 7 bases between the germline ends. The CDR3 nucleotides read TGCAGCGTTGGTACAGTTAATTCACCCCTCCACTTT. Translation: CSVGTVNSPLHF.

This clonotype has just a few counts. This chain joins TRBV10-3 and TRBJ2-1, with D hard to call. CDR3 length equals 12 residues. The V gene lost 0 bases and the J gene lost 8 bases, with 5 bases spanning the gap. Germline CDR1 reads ENHRY; CDR2 reads SYGVKD. CDR3 loop: CAISESTDEQFF. The CDR3 region has the DNA TGTGCCATCAGTGAGTCGACGGATGAGCAGTTCTTC.

This chain links TRBV7-9 with TRBJ2-3, with D unclear. Deletions cut 1 base from V and 4 bases from J, with 15 bases between. CDR1 and CDR2 (germline): SEHNR, FQNEAQ (reference sequence). The CDR3 length is 16 residues. The CDR3: CASSLGSAHGADTQYF. CDR3 nucleotide sequence: TGTGCCAGCAGCTTAGGGTCGGCCCATGGGGCAGATACGCAGTATTTT.

The chain employs TRBV2 and TRBJ2-7; the D is unclear. Per the germline V gene, CDR1 is SNHLY and CDR2 is FYNNEI. This CDR3 has 13 residues. Trimming removed 3 bases at V and 3 bases at J, with 9 bases between. The CDR3 nucleotides are TGTGCCAGCAGTGAGGGCAGGCTCTACGAGCAGTACTTC. This translates into CASSEGRLYEQYF.

The rearrangement links TRBV29-1 to TRBJ2-1; D is uncertain. Germline V gene lookup returns CDR1 SQVTM and CDR2 ANQGSEA. V lost 7 bases and J 6 bases, leaving 10 bases between the germline ends. The CDR3 spans 11 residues. CDR3 nucleotides: TGCAGCGCGTGGTCTTCCAATGAGCAGTTCTTC. Protein sequence: CSAWSSNEQFF.

This chain links TRBV25-1 with TRBJ1-6; D gene ambiguous. This CDR3 spans 14 amino acids. V was pared by 1 base and J by 1 base, with 2 bases between. Germline V lookup: CDR1 MGHDK, CDR2 SYGVNS. The CDR3 reads CASSEFSYNSPLHF. Here the CDR3 DNA reads TGTGCCAGCAGTGAATTTTCCTATAATTCACCCCTCCACTTT.

This clonotype was recorded once. The CDR3 sequence is CASRIRGLNEQYF. CDR3 DNA sequence: TGTGCCAGCAGGATAAGGGGGCTCAACGAGCAGTACTTC. The V gene is TRBV12-3 or TRBV12-4, the J gene TRBJ2-4; 7 bases align to TRBD1. Matching the DNA end better, TRBJ2-7 makes the J call doubtful. This CDR3 comprises 13 residues.

The chain combines TRBV7-2 with TRBJ2-7, with 13 bases matching TRBD2. V lost 5 bases and J lost 6; bases outside the gene matches: 4. Germline assignment: CDR1 SGHTA and CDR2 FQGNSA. This CDR3 has 14 residues. CDR3 residues: CASSPWTSGGEQYF. The CDR3 bases are TGTGCCAGCAGCCCCTGGACTAGCGGGGGCGAGCAGTACTTC.

The chain combines TRBV29-1 with TRBJ2-7, with D perhaps TRBD1 (5 bases). In germline, CDR1 is SQVTM, CDR2 ANQGSEA. This CDR3 is built from 13 residues. With 7 bases removed from V and 0 bases from J, the gap between germline ends came to 13 bases. CDR3 region: CSGHTGDSYEQYF. The CDR3 nucleotides are TGCAGCGGACACACAGGAGACTCCTACGAGCAGTACTTC.

This sequence joins TRBV12-3 or TRBV12-4 and TRBJ2-5; D not certain. Trimming removed 5 bases at V and 0 bases at J, with 16 bases between. This CDR3 spans 16 amino acids. The CDR3 DNA sequence: TGTGCCAGCAGTCTGGACGACCCCATGTACCAAGAGACCCAGTACTTC. Amino acid sequence: CASSLDDPMYQETQYF.

J is TRBJ2-1 and V is TRBV7-8; D is ambiguous. V was shortened by 5 bases and J by 9 bases, with 17 bases between the two germline ends. The CDR3 has 14 residues. Germline lookup yields CDR1 SGHVS and CDR2 FQNEAQ. CDR3 DNA: TGTGCCAGCAGCGCCGCAGGACGGACGAGTGAGCAGTTCTTC. Translated, it gives CASSAAGRTSEQFF.

This clonotype was picked up a small number of times. V and J are TRBV5-1 and TRBJ2-7; D gene uncertain. The CDR3 length is 13 residues. Trimming took 2 bases from V and 7 from J, leaving 13 bases between them. The germline V gene encodes CDR1 SGHRS and CDR2 YFSETQ. CDR3 DNA: TGCGCCAGCAGCTTCGGATGGGTGGAGGAGCAGTACTTC. Residues: CASSFGWVEEQYF. The variable domain in full, completed from reference TRBV5-1 and TRBJ2-7, reads KAGVTQTPRYLIKTRGQQVTLSCSPISGHRSVSWYQQTPGQGLQFLFEYFSETQRNKGNFPGRFSGRQFSNSRSEMNVSTLELGDSALYLCASSFGWVEEQYFGPGTRLTVT.

This chain connects TRBV4-2 to TRBJ2-1, with TRBD2 matching 7 bases. Trimming at V came to 0 bases and at J to 4 bases, leaving 15 bases not matched to a gene. From germline, CDR1 is LGHNA and CDR2 YNFKEQ. The CDR3 sequence is 19 residues long. This chain's CDR3 is CASSQDANLMGRGYNEQFF. The CDR3 DNA is TGTGCCAGCAGCCAAGATGCGAATCTCATGGGGCGGGGGTACAATGAGCAGTTCTTC.

The chain couples TRBV7-9 to TRBJ2-7; 7 bases line up with TRBD2. The CDR3 covers 17 residues. V shed 5 bases, J shed 0 bases, and the junction held 13 bases outside the gene matches. Germline CDR1 reads SEHNR; CDR2 reads FQNEAQ (reference sequence). CDR3 DNA: TGTGCCAGCAGCCCTCAAACTTCTAGCGGTCGCTCCTACGAGCAGTACTTC. Protein: CASSPQTSSGRSYEQYF.

This chain connects TRBV4-2 to TRBJ2-5; 10 nucleotides agree with TRBD1. The ends lost 3 bases at V and 11 bases at J; junction bases unmatched: 9. Germline CDR1 LGHNA, CDR2 YNFKEQ. The CDR3 sequence is 14 residues long. CDR3 in DNA: TGTGCCAGCAGCCACAGACAGGGGGCGAATGAGCAGTACTTC. It yields the protein CASSHRQGANEQYF.

This clonotype was seen more than once but under ten times. J is TRBJ2-1 and V is TRBV4-1; D remains unclear. The CDR3 has 11 amino acids. Germline V gene sequence: CDR1 MGHRA, CDR2 YSYEKL. Trimming removed 10 bases from V and 3 bases from J, with 7 bases in between. In DNA form, the CDR3 reads TGCGCCACCGGTCACTACAATGAGCAGTTCTTC. Translation gives CATGHYNEQFF.

The CDR3 region has the DNA TGTGCCAGCACACGGGACGCCCAGAACTATGGCTACACCTTC. Amino acids: CASTRDAQNYGYTF. J is TRBJ1-2 and V is TRBV6-1; D may be TRBD1 (5 bases). The germline V and J ends were trimmed by 7 bases and 2 bases, with 14 bases remaining between them. The CDR3 length is 14 residues. CDR1 and CDR2 (germline): MNHNS, SASEGT.